This T cell receptor (beta chain) was recovered during a study of vaccination and CD4 T cells after COVID-19. The treatment denotes: 10-day PBMC culture with coronavirus spike peptide pools or control peptides (ViraFEST assay). Comment on this clonotype: Antigen unknown.

The Oncomine TCR Beta short-read assay sequenced DNA from cultured CD4+ T cells. TCRdb reanalysed the PCR reads using MiXCR and keeps one entry per CDR3 protein. Among over 9,500 distinct CDR3 sequences listed, roughly 70% were seen once. J lost 8 bases, V lost 5 bases, and 13 bases had no gene match. This CDR3 has 15 amino acids. This chain links TRBV12-3 or TRBV12-4 with TRBJ1-2; TRBD1 agrees at 8 bases. The receptor was isolated from a human donor who had recovered from COVID-19. The sequencing input was CD4+ T cells from blood, cultured in vitro. The CDR3 coding sequence is TGTGCCAGCAGTCGGTCCGGCCAGGGGGCATTAGGCTACACCTTC. It translates to CASSRSGQGALGYTF.